The rows below give T cell receptor beta chains drawn from one sample of a study of cytomegalovirus exposure and HLA in healthy donors. Generated by immunoSEQ multiplex PCR, the TCRdb table keeps only in-frame clones and is missing some. Of about 140,000 clones listed, roughly three quarters are singletons. Sequenced material: PBMCs. The receptors derive from a woman between 40 and 55 years old in good health and CMV-seronegative. Both conserved end residues are trimmed from each CDR3. D genes are given only for firm matches.

v_gene: TRBV5-1; d_gene: TRBD2; j_gene: TRBJ2-7; CDR3aa: ASARGGEYEQY
v_gene: TRBV5-1; d_gene: NA; j_gene: TRBJ2-1; CDR3aa: ASSLARQPSYNEQF
v_gene: TRBV4-2; d_gene: NA; j_gene: TRBJ2-1; CDR3aa: ASSQAGVENEQF
v_gene: TRBV2; d_gene: TRBD1; j_gene: TRBJ2-5; CDR3aa: ASRVTGGELETQY
v_gene: TRBV9; d_gene: TRBD2; j_gene: TRBJ2-5; CDR3aa: ASTTGGTQETQY
v_gene: TRBV11-2; d_gene: NA; j_gene: TRBJ1-2; CDR3aa: ASSLAQSTGFYGYT
v_gene: TRBV10-2; d_gene: TRBD2; j_gene: TRBJ2-5; CDR3aa: ASLGGTAEETQY
v_gene: TRBV5-5; d_gene: NA; j_gene: TRBJ2-7; CDR3aa: ASSFGYSYEQY
v_gene: TRBV7-2; d_gene: TRBD2; j_gene: TRBJ2-3; CDR3aa: ASSWKRGSTDTQY
v_gene: TRBV28; d_gene: NA; j_gene: TRBJ2-5; CDR3aa: ASSLDGGLRGETQY
v_gene: TRBV7-2; d_gene: TRBD1; j_gene: TRBJ1-5; CDR3aa: ASSPDRDQPQH
v_gene: TRBV27; d_gene: NA; j_gene: TRBJ2-7; CDR3aa: ASSSDRRPPYEQY